This T cell receptor beta chain was captured by sequencing in a study of shared T cell receptors in the human thymus. The CDR3 spans 17 residues. The trim removed 1 base at V and 0 bases at J, leaving 8 bases unmatched. Per germline, CDR1 SGHVS and CDR2 FQNEAQ. The assay was immunoSEQ multiplex PCR, and TCRdb's table has in-frame clones only and misses some. The sample lists hundreds of thousands of clones, around 87% occurring once. These records were also assigned to another study, of human thymus T cells. As reported in that work: Congenital heart defects were the reason for the corrective surgery that the donors, healthy Finnish infants, were having. Thymus pieces cut out during corrective heart surgery were the tissue that was used. Usage of V and J genes appeared biased in thymic and blood repertoires. What related research reported was that thymic repertoires overlapped highly among unrelated individuals.

The chain couples TRBV7-8 to TRBJ1-1; 7 nucleotides agree with TRBD1. The receptor comes from a boy younger than two with a congenital heart defect. The sequenced sample consisted of thymocytes. CDR3 loop: CASSLEGLTGMNTEAFF. In DNA, the CDR3 is TGTGCCAGCAGCTTAGAAGGACTGACAGGGATGAACACTGAAGCTTTCTTT.